A selection of T cell receptor beta chains follows, all from one sample in a study of blood T cell repertoires in COVID-19. Clones were read by immunoSEQ multiplex PCR, and TCRdb kept only the in-frame ones, dropping some. The sample includes around 340,000 clones, roughly nine tenths of them seen just once. Sequenced input: peripheral blood. The origin of the receptors is a woman aged 55-70 years with COVID-19, enrolled during active disease. The CDR3 runs from the conserved cysteine through the conserved F or W. D genes are given only for firm matches. Only some rows state a clone size, as once, few, many or a class for expanded clones.

>TRBD2|TRBJ2-5|-|TRBV19
CASSGSGLVQETQYF
TGTGCCAGTAGTGGATCGGGACTAGTCCAAGAGACCCAGTACTTC
>TRBD1|TRBJ1-4|-|TRBV7-9
CASSAGGTNEKLFF
TGTGCCAGCAGCGCAGGGGGGACTAATGAAAAACTGTTTTTT
>-|TRBJ1-2|-|TRBV12-3/TRBV12-4
CASSFGEGAGYTF
TGTGCCAGCAGTTTTGGTGAAGGGGCTGGCTACACCTTC
>-|TRBJ2-7|-|TRBV11-2
CASTPRGHNYEQYF
TGTGCCAGCACCCCCCGAGGACACAACTACGAGCAGTACTTC
>-|TRBJ1-6|-|TRBV4-1
CASSQDRTAGTYSPLHF
TGCGCCAGCAGCCAAGATCGAACAGCGGGGACCTATTCACCCCTCCACTTT
>TRBD1|TRBJ1-5|-|TRBV15
CATSQGGINQPQHF
TGTGCCACCAGCCAAGGGGGCATTAATCAGCCCCAGCATTTT
>TRBD2|TRBJ2-7|-|TRBV7-9
CASSLRTGGQDEQYF
TGTGCCAGCAGCTTAAGAACGGGGGGGCAGGACGAGCAGTACTTC
>-|TRBJ1-1|-|TRBV7-3
CASSPQERGRYTEAFF
TGTGCCAGCAGCCCCCAAGAGCGGGGGCGGTACACTGAAGCTTTCTTT
>-|TRBJ1-1|-|TRBV7-8
CASSSPLGGTNTEAFF
TGTGCCAGCAGCTCCCCCTTGGGGGGGACGAACACTGAAGCTTTCTTT
>-|TRBJ2-3|-|TRBV19
CASKTGTDTQYF
TGTGCCAGTAAAACGGGCACAGATACGCAGTATTTT
>TRBD1|TRBJ1-3|few|TRBV30
CAWSGDSFSGNTIYF
TGTGCCTGGAGTGGGGACAGCTTCTCTGGAAACACCATATATTTT
>-|TRBJ1-1|-|TRBV3-1/TRBV3-2
CASSPQGGNTEAFF
TGTGCCAGCAGCCCACAGGGCGGGAACACTGAAGCTTTCTTT
>-|TRBJ1-2|-|TRBV30
CAWHKGEWDGYTF
TGTGCCTGGCATAAGGGGGAATGGGATGGCTACACCTTC
>-|TRBJ2-7|-|TRBV6-5
CASSYPAGPGSYEQYF
TGTGCCAGCAGTTACCCCGCGGGACCCGGCTCCTACGAGCAGTACTTC
>-|TRBJ1-2|-|TRBV5-6
CASSLAHRNYGYTF
TGTGCCAGCAGCTTGGCCCACAGAAATTATGGCTACACCTTC
>TRBD1|TRBJ1-2|once|TRBV29-1
CSGLNPFEQGNYGYTF
TGCAGCGGACTAAATCCCTTTGAACAGGGGAACTATGGCTACACCTTC
>-|TRBJ2-5|-|TRBV7-7
CASSSLPGRETQYF
TGTGCTAGCAGCTCGCTGCCAGGGAGGGAGACCCAGTACTTC
>TRBD1|TRBJ1-6|-|TRBV5-1
CASSAGQGYDSPLHF
TGCGCCAGCAGCGCCGGACAGGGTTATGATTCACCCCTCCACTTT
>TRBD1|TRBJ2-3|-|TRBV10-3
CAIRRTGEIWDTQYF
TGTGCCATCAGGCGGACAGGGGAAATATGGGATACGCAGTATTTT
>TRBD1|TRBJ1-5|-|TRBV4-1
CASSQWGQGSGNQPQHF
TGCGCCAGCAGCCAATGGGGACAGGGGTCGGGCAATCAGCCCCAGCATTTT
>TRBD1|TRBJ1-2|-|TRBV5-1
CASSLGQGSNYGYTF
TGCGCCAGCAGCTTGGGACAGGGGTCAAACTATGGCTACACCTTC
>TRBD1|TRBJ1-2|-|TRBV7-2
CASSLGAGGGYTF
TGTGCCAGCAGCTTAGGTGCAGGGGGAGGCTACACCTTC
>-|TRBJ2-3|-|TRBV4-2
CASSQEGSEDTQYF
TGTGCCAGCAGCCAAGAGGGGAGCGAGGATACGCAGTATTTT
>-|TRBJ1-2|-|TRBV7-3
CASSLTGATGINYGYTF
TGTGCCAGCAGCTTAACGGGGGCTACAGGGATTAACTATGGCTACACCTTC
>TRBD2|TRBJ2-1|-|TRBV7-7
CASSFSSGTPYEQFF
TGTGCCAGCAGCTTTAGTAGCGGGACCCCTTATGAGCAGTTCTTC
>TRBD1|TRBJ1-2|-|TRBV14
CASSQERGQIYGYTF
TGTGCCAGCAGCCAAGAGAGGGGACAGATCTATGGCTACACCTTC
>-|TRBJ2-1|-|TRBV3-1/TRBV3-2
CASREEGGRSYNEQFF
TGTGCCAGCAGAGAAGAGGGAGGAAGGTCCTACAATGAGCAGTTCTTC
>TRBD1|TRBJ2-3|-|TRBV7-2
CASSFEGAQDTQYF
TGTGCCAGCAGCTTCGAGGGGGCCCAAGATACGCAGTATTTT
>-|TRBJ2-1|-|TRBV19
CATLQGGSYNEQFF
TGTGCCACTCTACAAGGGGGCTCCTACAATGAGCAGTTCTTC
>-|TRBJ2-1|-|TRBV6-4
CASSDGGRNEQFF
TGTGCCAGCAGTGACGGAGGGAGAAATGAGCAGTTCTTC
>TRBD1|TRBJ1-6|-|TRBV6-5
CASTTGTATNSPLHF
TGTGCCAGCACTACCGGGACAGCAACTAATTCACCCCTCCACTTT
>TRBD1|TRBJ1-6|-|TRBV6-1
CASSDRGDNSPLHF
TGTGCCAGCAGTGACAGGGGGGATAATTCACCCCTCCACTTT
>TRBD1|TRBJ1-1|-|TRBV18
CASSPRARDRGNTEAFF
TGTGCCAGCTCACCACGGGCCCGGGACAGGGGGAACACTGAAGCTTTCTTT
>TRBD2|TRBJ2-3|-|TRBV5-5
CASSLTPGLSTDTQYF
TGTGCCAGCAGTCTCACTCCGGGACTAAGCACAGATACGCAGTATTTT
>TRBD1|TRBJ2-3|-|TRBV15
CATSFSSGTGSADTQYF
TGTGCCACCAGCTTTTCTTCCGGGACAGGGAGTGCAGATACGCAGTATTTT
>TRBD1|TRBJ1-4|-|TRBV5-5
CASSLDRGPSGNEKLFF
TGTGCCAGCAGCTTGGACAGGGGGCCCAGTGGAAATGAAAAACTGTTTTTT
>-|TRBJ2-1|-|TRBV28
CASSLAATRYNEQFF
TGTGCCAGCAGTTTAGCGGCCACTAGATACAATGAGCAGTTCTTC
>TRBD2|TRBJ2-3|once|TRBV7-3
CASSLTVAGGPISTDTQYF
TGTGCCAGCAGCTTAACTGTAGCGGGGGGCCCGATCAGCACAGATACGCAGTATTTT
>TRBD1|TRBJ1-2|-|TRBV19
CASSLRTGLIVYGYTF
TGTGCCAGTAGTCTCCGGACAGGGCTGATCGTCTATGGCTACACCTTC
>-|TRBJ1-4|-|TRBV18
CASSPRTATNEKLFF
TGTGCCAGCTCACCCCGGACAGCAACTAATGAAAAACTGTTTTTT
>-|TRBJ1-1|-|TRBV5-1
CASNLQGTNTEAFF
TGCGCCAGCAACCTACAGGGTACGAACACTGAAGCTTTCTTT
>-|TRBJ1-4|-|TRBV7-9
CASSLRHPEKLFF
TGTGCCAGCAGCTTACGACATCCAGAAAAACTGTTTTTT
>-|TRBJ2-7|-|TRBV4-2
CASSQARDNSYEQYF
TGTGCCAGCAGCCAAGCTCGTGACAACTCCTACGAGCAGTACTTC
>TRBD1|TRBJ1-1|-|TRBV18
CASSRQGDPREAFF
TGTGCCAGCTCCCGACAGGGCGACCCCCGTGAAGCTTTCTTT
>-|TRBJ1-2|-|TRBV30
CAWSGQENYGYTF
TGTGCCTGGAGTGGGCAGGAAAACTATGGCTACACCTTC
>TRBD1|TRBJ1-5|once|TRBV5-6
CASSRTGVQPQHF
TGTGCCAGCAGCAGGACAGGGGTTCAGCCCCAGCATTTT
>-|TRBJ1-1|-|TRBV5-5
CASSLHRMNTEAFF
TGTGCCAGCAGCTTGCACAGAATGAACACTGAAGCTTTCTTT
>TRBD1|TRBJ1-5|few|TRBV2
CASRGTGQVPQHF
TGTGCCAGCAGGGGGACAGGGCAAGTTCCCCAGCATTTT
>-|TRBJ1-3|-|TRBV6-5
CASSISRGGGNTIYF
TGTGCCAGCAGCATAAGTAGGGGTGGAGGAAACACCATATATTTT
>TRBD1|TRBJ2-5|-|TRBV5-4
CASSPTGETQYF
TGTGCCAGCAGCCCGACAGGGGAGACCCAGTACTTC
>-|TRBJ2-1|-|TRBV20-1
CSASAGQNEQFF
TGCAGTGCTAGTGCGGGACAGAATGAGCAGTTCTTC
>-|TRBJ1-2|-|TRBV28
CASSPGLDYGYTF
TGTGCCAGCAGCCCCGGACTTGACTATGGCTACACCTTC
>TRBD1|TRBJ1-1|-|TRBV27
CASRPWTGRAFF
TGTGCCAGCAGGCCCTGGACAGGAAGAGCTTTCTTT
>TRBD1|TRBJ1-4|-|TRBV7-3
CASSRQGARDEKLFF
TGTGCCAGCAGCCGACAGGGGGCGCGGGATGAAAAACTGTTTTTT
>TRBD2|TRBJ2-1|-|TRBV2
CASTPGSGGYNEQFF
TGTGCCAGCACCCCGGGGAGCGGGGGGTACAATGAGCAGTTCTTC
>-|TRBJ1-1|-|TRBV6-5
CASSYSRGKMNTEAFF
TGTGCCAGCAGTTACTCAAGGGGAAAGATGAACACTGAAGCTTTCTTT
>-|TRBJ1-5|-|TRBV10-3
CAISESPGGGNQPQHF
TGTGCCATCAGTGAGTCGCCGGGGGGTGGCAATCAGCCCCAGCATTTT
>-|TRBJ1-3|once|TRBV11-2
CASSLVYRPTGNTIYF
TGTGCCAGCAGCTTAGTGTACAGGCCGACTGGAAACACCATATATTTT
>-|TRBJ1-6|-|TRBV6-5
CASRDNQGHNSPLHF
TGTGCCAGCAGGGACAACCAGGGGCATAATTCACCCCTCCACTTT
>-|TRBJ1-4|-|TRBV5-4
CASSLRATGLNEKLFF
TGTGCCAGCAGCTTGCGGGCCACAGGCCTCAATGAAAAACTGTTTTTT